These 29 T cell receptor beta chains originate from one sample sequenced in a study of blood T cell repertoires in COVID-19. The repertoire was sequenced with immunoSEQ multiplex PCR; TCRdb's copy has only in-frame clones and lacks some. Among some 180,000 clones listed, approximately 80% were seen once. Sequenced: peripheral blood. Source of these receptors: a woman between 40 and 55 years old with COVID-19, enrolled during active disease.

The rearrangement joins TRBV19 to TRBJ2-6, with 11 bases matching TRBD2. This CDR3 region has 17 residues. Germline lookup yields CDR1 LNHDA and CDR2 SQIVND (reference sequence). With V trimmed by 4 bases and J by 0 bases, 2 bases remained unmatched. CDR3 sequence (DNA): TGTGCCAGTAGTACCCTAGCGGGGGGCTCTGGGGCCAACGTCCTGACTTTC. It is translated as CASSTLAGGSGANVLTF.

CDR3 residues: CASSEISGGYEQYF. The CDR3, as DNA: TGTGCCAGCAGTGAAATTAGCGGGGGGTACGAGCAGTACTTC. V gene TRBV2 combines with J gene TRBJ2-7, with TRBD2 matching over 10 bases. The CDR3 runs to 14 residues. Germline-derived CDR1 and CDR2 are SNHLY and FYNNEI. Trimming cost V 2 bases and J 4 bases; bases outside gene matches: 2.

The V and J genes are TRBV6-1 and TRBJ2-4; D not resolved. Germline V lookup: CDR1 MNHNS, CDR2 SASEGT. This CDR3 spans 12 amino acids. Trimming removed 3 bases from V and 6 bases from J, with 6 bases in between. The CDR3: CASSENRNIQYF. The DNA of the CDR3 is TGTGCCAGCAGTGAGAACAGAAACATTCAGTACTTC.

The gene calls are TRBV5-1 and TRBJ1-1, with D perhaps TRBD1 (5 bases). Trimming left V 4 bases short and J 8 bases short, with 9 bases between. The CDR3 extends over 11 amino acids. The germline gives CDR1 SGHRS, CDR2 YFSETQ. The CDR3 spells CASSGQGEAFF. CDR3 sequence (DNA): TGCGCCAGCAGCGGTCAGGGCGAAGCTTTCTTT.

This clone was detected once. This chain connects TRBV4-2 to TRBJ2-7; 12 bases agree with TRBD2. The V and J ends lost 4 bases and 1 base, in that order; junction bases with no gene match: 2. Germline-derived CDR1 and CDR2 are LGHNA and YNFKEQ. The CDR3 has 15 amino acids. The CDR3 DNA sequence: TGTGCCAGCAGCCTGGGACTAGCGGGTTCCTACGAGCAGTACTTC. It translates to CASSLGLAGSYEQYF.

The V call is TRBV18, the J call TRBJ1-3; D not certain. Looked up from germline, CDR1 is KGHSH and CDR2 is LQKENI. The V end was cut by 4 bases, the J end by 0 bases, with 10 bases between. The length of the CDR3 is 15 residues. CDR3 nucleotides: TGTGCCAGCTCACTCGCGGGGAGCTCTGGAAACACCATATATTTT. Translating it yields CASSLAGSSGNTIYF.

The chain has TRBV7-8 and TRBJ1-1; the match to TRBD1 covers 10 bases. The CDR3 has 16 residues. With V trimmed by 3 bases and J by 0 bases, 4 bases remained unmatched. Germline lookup yields CDR1 SGHVS and CDR2 FQNEAQ. CDR3 sequence: CASSLGTGAMNTEAFF. The CDR3 nucleotides are TGTGCCAGCAGCTTGGGGACAGGGGCCATGAACACTGAAGCTTTCTTT.

V is TRBV5-1 and J is TRBJ2-2; D is unresolved. Germline V lookup: CDR1 SGHRS, CDR2 YFSETQ. CDR3 length equals 11 residues. The V end lost 2 bases, the J end lost 10 bases, and 6 bases lay between the germline ends. In nucleotides, the CDR3 is TGCGCCAGCAGCTTCCAGGAGGAGCTGTTTTTT. This sequence encodes CASSFQEELFF. Full variable domain (missing parts from reference TRBV5-1 and TRBJ2-2): KAGVTQTPRYLIKTRGQQVTLSCSPISGHRSVSWYQQTPGQGLQFLFEYFSETQRNKGNFPGRFSGRQFSNSRSEMNVSTLELGDSALYLCASSFQEELFFGEGSRLTVL.

This chain uses TRBV5-4 with TRBJ1-6, with a tentative D call TRBD1 (6 bases). V shed 4 bases and J shed 2 bases, with 13 bases lying between them. This CDR3 is 16 amino acids long. CDR1 is SGHNT, CDR2 YYREEE, per germline (reference sequence). The CDR3, as DNA: TGTGCCAGCAGCGGAACAGGGATCGCCTATAATTCACCCCTCCACTTT. Amino acids: CASSGTGIAYNSPLHF.

This chain links TRBV12-5 with TRBJ1-2; perhaps TRBD1 as D (6 bases). The CDR3 runs 12 residues. Germline CDR1 reads LGHNT; CDR2 reads FRNRAP. V was clipped by 3 bases and J by 13 bases, with 15 bases between them. The CDR3 DNA follows: TGTGCTAGTGGTTTACCGGGGGGCCCTACCACCTTC. This codes for CASGLPGGPTTF.

CDR3 DNA sequence: TGTGCCAGCAGCACGGGACTAGCGGGAGTGGAGGGGAATGAGCAGTTCTTC. It is translated as CASSTGLAGVEGNEQFF. The genes are TRBV9 and TRBJ2-1, with TRBD2 matching over 14 bases. The V segment lost 4 bases and the J segment 7 bases; nucleotides outside the gene matches: 10. This CDR3 spans 17 amino acids. The germline V gene encodes CDR1 SGDLS and CDR2 YYNGEE.

The V and J genes are TRBV29-1 and TRBJ1-5, with D possibly TRBD1 on 5 matching bases. Germline V gene data show CDR1 as SQVTM and CDR2 as ANQGSEA. The V gene lost 3 bases and the J gene lost 6 bases, with 12 bases spanning the gap. This CDR3 spans 13 amino acids. The CDR3 sequence is CSVDHGQGQPQHF. CDR3 bases: TGCAGCGTTGATCATGGTCAGGGTCAGCCCCAGCATTTT.

Written as DNA, the CDR3 is TGTGCCAGCAGGAGGACAGTACCAAATCAGCCCCAGCATTTT. This codes for CASRRTVPNQPQHF. This sequence joins TRBV6-5 and TRBJ1-5, with D maybe TRBD1 (6 bases). Looked up from germline, CDR1 is MNHEY and CDR2 is SVGAGI. V was clipped by 6 bases and J by 4 bases, with 13 bases between them. The CDR3 consists of 14 residues.

The chain recombines TRBV24-1 with TRBJ2-1; 8 bases agree with TRBD1. Germline CDR1 reads KGHDR; CDR2 reads SFDVKD. After removal of 3 bases from V and 8 bases from J, the junction contained 5 bases not matched to a gene. The CDR3 totals 14 residues. The CDR3 sequence: CATSDADRVDEQFF. The CDR3, as DNA: TGTGCCACCAGTGATGCGGACAGGGTGGATGAGCAGTTCTTC.

This clone occurred a few times. The chain couples TRBV5-3 to TRBJ1-6; D unresolved. TRBV5-3 is known as an ORF, though its function is uncertain. Trimming shortened V by 3 bases and J by 7 bases, and 20 bases separated the two germline ends. This CDR3 is 17 amino acids long. This CDR3 is CARSSAFLRVRNSPLHF. In nucleotides, the CDR3 is TGTGCCAGAAGCTCGGCCTTTCTACGGGTACGGAATTCACCCCTCCACTTT.

In DNA, the CDR3 is TGTGCCAGCAGGCAGGGGCAATTGGATGGCTACACCTTC. Amino acid sequence: CASRQGQLDGYTF. The J gene is TRBJ1-2, the V gene TRBV9; the D gene is possibly TRBD1 (6 bases). CDR3 length: 13 residues. In germline, CDR1 is SGDLS, CDR2 YYNGEE. V shed 5 bases and J shed 6 bases, with 14 bases lying between them.

V and J are TRBV11-2 and TRBJ1-1, with TRBD1 matching over 7 bases. Germline V gene data show CDR1 as SGHAT and CDR2 as FQNNGV. CDR3 length: 14 residues. V was pared by 5 bases and J by 4 bases, with 7 bases of the junction left unmatched. CDR3 in amino acids: CASSPETGRTEAFF. CDR3 nucleotides: TGTGCCAGCAGCCCGGAGACAGGGCGCACTGAAGCTTTCTTT.

V usage is TRBV19 and J usage is TRBJ2-1; 10 nucleotides align to TRBD2. Trimming cost V 2 bases and J 8 bases; bases outside gene matches: 9. There are 16 residues in the CDR3. Germline V gene lookup returns CDR1 LNHDA and CDR2 SQIVND (reference sequence). The DNA of the CDR3 is TGTGCCAGTAGTATACAAGGACTAGCGGTCCTCTATGAGCAGTTCTTC. Its translation is CASSIQGLAVLYEQFF.

V usage is TRBV6-5 and J usage is TRBJ1-5, with a weak D call TRBD1 (6 bases). The CDR3 consists of 16 residues. The germline gives CDR1 MNHEY, CDR2 SVGAGI. V lost 3 bases, J lost 5 bases, and 17 bases lay in between. CDR3 nucleotides: TGTGCCAGCAGTTATAAGGCAGGGGCTCTCCATCAGCCCCAGCATTTT. Encoded protein: CASSYKAGALHQPQHF.

This chain links TRBV5-4 with TRBJ2-7, with TRBD1 matching 11 bases. Looked up from germline, CDR1 is SGHNT and CDR2 is YYREEE (reference sequence). With 0 bases clipped from V and 4 bases from J, the junction kept 3 bases outside the gene matches. This CDR3 has 15 amino acids. The CDR3 spells CASSLEDRGLYEQYF. For the CDR3, the DNA is TGTGCCAGCAGCTTGGAGGACAGGGGGCTTTACGAGCAGTACTTC.

V gene TRBV11-2 combines with J gene TRBJ1-1; TRBD1 matches at 10 bases. CDR1 is SGHAT and CDR2 is FQNNGV in the germline V gene. There are 19 residues in the CDR3. The V gene end was trimmed by 4 bases and the J gene end by 6 bases; junction bases not matched to a gene: 20. CDR3 in amino acids: CASSSSGGQGTFRTSEAFF. Written as DNA, the CDR3 is TGTGCCAGCAGCTCATCAGGGGGACAGGGGACCTTCCGTACTTCTGAAGCTTTCTTT.

V usage is TRBV19 and J usage is TRBJ1-5, with D unclear. This CDR3 is built from 15 residues. The germline V gene encodes CDR1 LNHDA and CDR2 SQIVND (reference sequence). Trimming removed 3 bases from V and 2 bases from J, with 11 bases in between. The CDR3 DNA reads as TGTGCCAGTAGTATTCAAGTTGCGGGCAATCAGCCCCAGCATTTT. Amino acid sequence: CASSIQVAGNQPQHF. Using reference TRBV19 and TRBJ1-5 for the parts outside the CDR3, the full variable domain is DGGITQSPKYLFRKEGQNVTLSCEQNLNHDAMYWYRQDPGQGLRLIYYSQIVNDFQKGDIAEGYSVSREKKESFPLTVTSAQKNPTAFYLCASSIQVAGNQPQHFGDGTRLSIL.

The V call is TRBV9, the J call TRBJ1-1, with D unresolved. The CDR3 runs 12 residues. Trimming left V 2 bases short and J 3 bases short, with 5 bases between. Germline loops: CDR1 SGDLS, CDR2 YYNGEE. The CDR3 nucleotides are TGTGCCAGCAGCGTGAGCGACACTGAAGCTTTCTTT. Its protein is CASSVSDTEAFF.

The chain uses TRBV18 and TRBJ2-3; D gene unclear. CDR1 KGHSH and CDR2 LQKENI come from the germline V gene. This CDR3 has 14 amino acids. Deletions cut 4 bases from V and 3 bases from J, with 11 bases between. CDR3 amino acids: CASSQAPGTDTQYF. CDR3 nucleotides: TGTGCCAGCTCACAAGCCCCTGGTACAGATACGCAGTATTTT.

The chain recombines TRBV7-2 with TRBJ2-7; 7 bases match TRBD2. After removal of 2 bases from V and 7 bases from J, the junction contained 11 bases not matched to a gene. Germline CDR1 SGHTA, CDR2 FQGNSA. The CDR3 is 15 amino acids. CDR3 in amino acids: CASSLTNEFGREQYF. CDR3 nucleotide sequence: TGTGCCAGCAGCTTAACGAATGAGTTCGGGAGGGAGCAGTACTTC.

This chain joins TRBV18 and TRBJ1-6, with 8 positions matching TRBD1. V shed 3 bases, J shed 7 bases, and the junction held 2 bases outside the gene matches. The CDR3 has 14 amino acids. Germline assignment: CDR1 KGHSH and CDR2 LQKENI. CDR3 nucleotide sequence: TGTGCCAGCTCACCCGGGACAGGAAATTCACCCCTCCACTTT. Translating it yields CASSPGTGNSPLHF.

This sequence joins TRBV29-1 and TRBJ2-1; D may be TRBD2 (6 bases). The CDR3 has 13 amino acids. Germline values: CDR1 SQVTM, CDR2 ANQGSEA. Trimming shortened V by 1 base and J by 7 bases, and 11 bases separated the two germline ends. The CDR3 is CSVEGRLANEQFF. The CDR3 nucleotides read TGCAGCGTTGAAGGGAGGCTAGCGAATGAGCAGTTCTTC.

This chain links TRBV28 with TRBJ1-4; no firm D call. The CDR3 covers 15 residues. Germline CDR1 MDHEN, CDR2 SYDVKM. V lost 6 bases and J lost 8, with 19 bases in between. The CDR3 protein is CASSLREGRVEKLFF. DNA for the CDR3: TGTGCCAGCAGCCTCCGGGAAGGGAGGGTGGAAAAACTGTTTTTT.

V is TRBV3-1 (or the pseudogene TRBV3-2) and J is TRBJ2-5; 8 bases match TRBD1. The CDR3 spans 14 residues. V was clipped by 0 bases and J by 4 bases; unmatched bases: 1. CDR1 and CDR2 (germline): LGHDT, YNNKEL (reference sequence). The CDR3 protein is CASSQDTGGETQYF. CDR3 DNA sequence: TGTGCCAGCAGCCAAGATACAGGGGGAGAGACCCAGTACTTC.